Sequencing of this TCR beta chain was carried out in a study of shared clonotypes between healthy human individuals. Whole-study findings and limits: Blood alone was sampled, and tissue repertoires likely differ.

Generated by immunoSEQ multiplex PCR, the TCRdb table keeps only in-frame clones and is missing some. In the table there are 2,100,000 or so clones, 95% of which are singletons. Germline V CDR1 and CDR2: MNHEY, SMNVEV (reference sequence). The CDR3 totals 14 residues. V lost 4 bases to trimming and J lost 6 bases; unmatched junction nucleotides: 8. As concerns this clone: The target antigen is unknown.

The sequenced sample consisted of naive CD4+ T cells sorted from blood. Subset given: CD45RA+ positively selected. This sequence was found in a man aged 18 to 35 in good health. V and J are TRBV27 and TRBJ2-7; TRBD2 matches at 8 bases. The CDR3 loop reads CASSYSGRPLEQYF. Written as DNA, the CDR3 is TGTGCCAGCAGTTACAGCGGGAGACCCCTCGAGCAGTACTTC.